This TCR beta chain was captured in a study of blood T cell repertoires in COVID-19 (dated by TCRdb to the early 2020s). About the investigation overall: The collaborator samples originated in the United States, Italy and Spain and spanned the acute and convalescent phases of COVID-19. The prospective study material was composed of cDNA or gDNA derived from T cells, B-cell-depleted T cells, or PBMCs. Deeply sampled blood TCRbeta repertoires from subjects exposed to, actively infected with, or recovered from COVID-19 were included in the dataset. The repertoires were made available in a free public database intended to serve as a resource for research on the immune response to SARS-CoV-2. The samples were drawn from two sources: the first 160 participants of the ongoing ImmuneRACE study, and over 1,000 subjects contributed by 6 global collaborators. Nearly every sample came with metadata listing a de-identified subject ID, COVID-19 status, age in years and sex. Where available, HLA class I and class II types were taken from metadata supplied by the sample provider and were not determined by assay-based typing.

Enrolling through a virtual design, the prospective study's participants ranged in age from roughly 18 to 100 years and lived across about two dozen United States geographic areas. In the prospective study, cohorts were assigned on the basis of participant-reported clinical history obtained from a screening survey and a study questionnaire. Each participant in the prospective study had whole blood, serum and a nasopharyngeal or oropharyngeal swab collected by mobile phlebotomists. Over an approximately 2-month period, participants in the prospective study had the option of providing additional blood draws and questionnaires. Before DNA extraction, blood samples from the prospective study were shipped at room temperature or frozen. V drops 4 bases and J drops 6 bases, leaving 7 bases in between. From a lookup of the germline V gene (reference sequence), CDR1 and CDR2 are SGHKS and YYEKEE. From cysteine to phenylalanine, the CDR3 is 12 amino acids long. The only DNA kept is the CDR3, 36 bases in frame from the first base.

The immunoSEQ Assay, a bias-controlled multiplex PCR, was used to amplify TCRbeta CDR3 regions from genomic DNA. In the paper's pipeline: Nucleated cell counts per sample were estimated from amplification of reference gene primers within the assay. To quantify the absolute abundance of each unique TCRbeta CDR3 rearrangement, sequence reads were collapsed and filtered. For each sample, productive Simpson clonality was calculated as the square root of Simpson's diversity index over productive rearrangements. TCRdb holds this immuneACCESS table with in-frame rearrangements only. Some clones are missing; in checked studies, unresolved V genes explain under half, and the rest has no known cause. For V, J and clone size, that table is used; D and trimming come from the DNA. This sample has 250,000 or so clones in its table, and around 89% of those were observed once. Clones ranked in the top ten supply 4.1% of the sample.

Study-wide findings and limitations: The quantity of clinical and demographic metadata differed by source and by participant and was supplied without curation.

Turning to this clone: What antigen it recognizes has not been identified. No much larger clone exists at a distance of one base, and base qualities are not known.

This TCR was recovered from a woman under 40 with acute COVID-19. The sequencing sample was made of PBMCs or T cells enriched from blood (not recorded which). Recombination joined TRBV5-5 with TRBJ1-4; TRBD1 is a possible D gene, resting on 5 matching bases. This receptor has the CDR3 CASSVRDEKLFF. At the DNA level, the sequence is TGTGCCAGCAGCGTCAGGGATGAAAAACTGTTTTTT. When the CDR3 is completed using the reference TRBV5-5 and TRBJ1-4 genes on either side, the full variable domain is DAGVTQSPTHLIKTRGQQVTLRCSPISGHKSVSWYQQVLGQGPQFIFQYYEKEERGRGNFPDRFSARQFPNYSSELNVNALLLGDSALYLCASSVRDEKLFFGSGTQLSVL.